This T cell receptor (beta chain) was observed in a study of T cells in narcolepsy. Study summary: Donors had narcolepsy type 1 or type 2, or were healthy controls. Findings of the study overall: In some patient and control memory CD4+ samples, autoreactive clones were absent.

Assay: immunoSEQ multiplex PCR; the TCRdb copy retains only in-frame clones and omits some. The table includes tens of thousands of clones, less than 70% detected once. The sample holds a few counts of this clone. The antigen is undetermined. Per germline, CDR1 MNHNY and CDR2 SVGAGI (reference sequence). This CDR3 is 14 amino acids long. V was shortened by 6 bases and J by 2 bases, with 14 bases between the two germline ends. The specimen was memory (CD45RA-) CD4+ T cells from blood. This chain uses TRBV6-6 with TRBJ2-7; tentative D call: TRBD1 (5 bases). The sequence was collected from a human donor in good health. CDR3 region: CASRLTADTYEQYF. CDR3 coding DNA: TGTGCCAGCAGACTGACAGCTGATACCTACGAGCAGTACTTC.